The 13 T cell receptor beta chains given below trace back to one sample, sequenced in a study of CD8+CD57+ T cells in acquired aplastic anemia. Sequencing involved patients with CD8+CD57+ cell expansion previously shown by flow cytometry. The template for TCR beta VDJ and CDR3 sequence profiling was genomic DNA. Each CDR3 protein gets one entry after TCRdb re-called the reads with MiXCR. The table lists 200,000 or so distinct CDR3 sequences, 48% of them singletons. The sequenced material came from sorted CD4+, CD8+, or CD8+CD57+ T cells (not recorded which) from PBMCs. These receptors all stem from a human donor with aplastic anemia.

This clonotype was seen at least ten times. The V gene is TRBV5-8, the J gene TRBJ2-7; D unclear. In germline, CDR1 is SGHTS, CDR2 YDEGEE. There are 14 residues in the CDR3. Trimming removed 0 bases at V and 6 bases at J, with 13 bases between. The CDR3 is CASSLEGTASEQYF. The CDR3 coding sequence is TGTGCCAGCAGCTTGGAGGGAACCGCTTCCGAGCAGTACTTC.

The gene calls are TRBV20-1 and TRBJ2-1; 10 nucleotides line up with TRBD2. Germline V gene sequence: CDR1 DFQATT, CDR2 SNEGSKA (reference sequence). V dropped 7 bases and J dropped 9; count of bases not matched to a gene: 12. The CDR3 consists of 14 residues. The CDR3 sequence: CSVRTSGETVEQFF. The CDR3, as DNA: TGCAGTGTTCGAACTAGCGGGGAAACTGTTGAGCAGTTCTTC.

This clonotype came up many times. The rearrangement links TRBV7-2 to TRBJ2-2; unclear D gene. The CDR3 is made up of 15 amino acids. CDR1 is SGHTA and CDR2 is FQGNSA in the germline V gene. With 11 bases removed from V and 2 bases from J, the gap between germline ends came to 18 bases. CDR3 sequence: CASRISVSNTGELFF. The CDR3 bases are TGTGCCTCACGAATCTCCGTCAGCAACACCGGGGAGCTGTTTTTT.

Here the CDR3 DNA reads TGCGCCAGCAGCCTCCCCATGGGACAGACCGGGGAGCTGTTTTTT. It specifies CASSLPMGQTGELFF. This rearrangement joins TRBV5-1 to TRBJ2-2, with 7 bases identical to TRBD1. V shed 4 bases and J 5 bases; nucleotides not matched to a gene: 8. Germline lookup yields CDR1 SGHRS and CDR2 YFSETQ. The CDR3 contains 15 residues.

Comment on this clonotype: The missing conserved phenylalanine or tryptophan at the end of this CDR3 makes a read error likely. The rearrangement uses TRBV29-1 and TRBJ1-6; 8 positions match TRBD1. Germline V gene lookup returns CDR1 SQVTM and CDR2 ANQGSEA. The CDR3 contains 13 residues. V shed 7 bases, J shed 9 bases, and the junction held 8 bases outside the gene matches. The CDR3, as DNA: TGCAGCGCCGGACAGGGAGGGAGTTCACCCCTCCACCTT. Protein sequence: CSAGQGGSSPLHL.

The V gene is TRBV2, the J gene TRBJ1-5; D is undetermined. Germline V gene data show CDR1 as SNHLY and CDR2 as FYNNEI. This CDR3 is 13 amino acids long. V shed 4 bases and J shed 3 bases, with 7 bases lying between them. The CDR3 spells CASSAENNQPQHF. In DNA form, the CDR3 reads TGTGCCAGCAGTGCAGAGAACAATCAGCCCCAGCATTTT.

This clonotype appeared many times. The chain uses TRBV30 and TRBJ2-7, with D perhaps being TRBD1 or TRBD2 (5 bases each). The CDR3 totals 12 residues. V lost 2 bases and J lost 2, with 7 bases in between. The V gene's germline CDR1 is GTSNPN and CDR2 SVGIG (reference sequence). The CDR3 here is CAWSWDAYEQYF. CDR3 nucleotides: TGTGCCTGGAGTTGGGACGCCTACGAGCAGTACTTC.

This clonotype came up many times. CDR3 sequence (DNA): TGTGCCAGCAGCTTAGGGGAAGAGACCCAGTACTTC. It translates to CASSLGEETQYF. This chain uses TRBV7-9 with TRBJ2-5; the D is unclear. The CDR3 loop spans 12 amino acids. Germline-derived CDR1 and CDR2 are SEHNR and FQNEAQ (reference sequence). V gave up 1 base and J gave up 3 bases, with 3 bases separating them.

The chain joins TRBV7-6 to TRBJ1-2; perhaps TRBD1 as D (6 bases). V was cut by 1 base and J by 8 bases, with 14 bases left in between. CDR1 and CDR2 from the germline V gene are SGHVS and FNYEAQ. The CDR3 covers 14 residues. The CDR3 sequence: CASSLEPTGEGYTF. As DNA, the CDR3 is TGTGCCAGCAGCTTAGAGCCGACAGGTGAAGGCTACACCTTC. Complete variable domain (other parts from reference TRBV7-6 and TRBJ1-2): GAGVSQSPRYKVTKRGQDVALRCDPISGHVSLYWYRQALGQGPEFLTYFNYEAQQDKSGLPNDRFSAERPEGSISTLTIQRTEQRDSAMYRCASSLEPTGEGYTFGSGTRLTVV.

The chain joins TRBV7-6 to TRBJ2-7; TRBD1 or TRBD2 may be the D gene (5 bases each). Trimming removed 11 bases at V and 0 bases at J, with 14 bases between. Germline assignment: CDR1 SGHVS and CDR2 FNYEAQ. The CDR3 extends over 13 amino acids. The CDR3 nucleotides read TGTGCCGTACGGAGTGGGGGCTCCTACGAGCAGTACTTC. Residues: CAVRSGGSYEQYF.

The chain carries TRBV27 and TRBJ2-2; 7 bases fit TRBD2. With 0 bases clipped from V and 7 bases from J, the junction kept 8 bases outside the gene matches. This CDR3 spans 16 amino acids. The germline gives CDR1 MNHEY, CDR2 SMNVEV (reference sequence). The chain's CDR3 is CASSLSTSHLDGELFF. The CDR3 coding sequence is TGTGCCAGCAGTTTATCGACTAGCCATTTGGACGGGGAGCTGTTTTTT.

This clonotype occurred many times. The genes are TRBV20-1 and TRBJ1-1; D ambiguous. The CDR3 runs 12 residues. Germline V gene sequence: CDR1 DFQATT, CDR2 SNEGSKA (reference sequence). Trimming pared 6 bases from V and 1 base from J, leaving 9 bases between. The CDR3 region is CSAGETNTEAFF. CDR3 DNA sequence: TGCAGTGCGGGCGAAACGAACACTGAAGCTTTCTTT.

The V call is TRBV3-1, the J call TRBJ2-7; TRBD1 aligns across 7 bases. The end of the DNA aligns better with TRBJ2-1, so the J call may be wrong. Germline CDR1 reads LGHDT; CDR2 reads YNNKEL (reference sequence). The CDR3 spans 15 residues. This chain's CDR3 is CASSLASRGPNEQFF. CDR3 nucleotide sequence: TGTGCCAGCAGCTTAGCCTCGAGGGGGCCCAATGAGCAGTTCTTC.